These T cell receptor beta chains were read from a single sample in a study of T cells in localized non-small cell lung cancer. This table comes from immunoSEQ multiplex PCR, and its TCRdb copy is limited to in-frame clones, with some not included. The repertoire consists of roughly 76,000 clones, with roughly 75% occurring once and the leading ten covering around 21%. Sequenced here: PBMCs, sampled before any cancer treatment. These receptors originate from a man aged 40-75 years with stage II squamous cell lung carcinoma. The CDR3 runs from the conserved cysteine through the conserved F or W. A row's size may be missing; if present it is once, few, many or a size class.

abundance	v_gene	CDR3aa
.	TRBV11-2	CASNLGGRTEAFF
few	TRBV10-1	CARARTGSYEQYF
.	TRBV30	CAWIAGAGTDTQYF
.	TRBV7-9	CASSRDRGSSPLHF
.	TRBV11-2	CASSLRLQRTTDTQYF
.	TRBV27	CASSRVQGRTGELFF
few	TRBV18	CASSPSAGYEQYF
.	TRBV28	CASSWDSLSYGYTF
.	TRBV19	CASSMRNTGELFF
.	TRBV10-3	CAAGQGVSTDTQYF
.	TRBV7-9	CASSEQQGNYGYTF
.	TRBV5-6	CASSLWAAGSGPQHF
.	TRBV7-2	CASSWGLAGEYNEQFF
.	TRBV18	CASSPLRNSYNEQFF
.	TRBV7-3	CASSLETGGGYTF
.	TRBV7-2	CASSLGLQETQYF
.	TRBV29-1	CSVELAGVGNEQFF
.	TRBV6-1	CASSVGLAGVEQYF
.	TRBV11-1	CASSSRLFADTQYF
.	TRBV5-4	CASSLVGYEQYF
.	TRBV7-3	CASSPYPRGQYEQYF
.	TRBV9	CASSVGGGPYGYTF
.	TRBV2	CASSQDRANTGELFF
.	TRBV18	CASSPPPHGGRTGELFF